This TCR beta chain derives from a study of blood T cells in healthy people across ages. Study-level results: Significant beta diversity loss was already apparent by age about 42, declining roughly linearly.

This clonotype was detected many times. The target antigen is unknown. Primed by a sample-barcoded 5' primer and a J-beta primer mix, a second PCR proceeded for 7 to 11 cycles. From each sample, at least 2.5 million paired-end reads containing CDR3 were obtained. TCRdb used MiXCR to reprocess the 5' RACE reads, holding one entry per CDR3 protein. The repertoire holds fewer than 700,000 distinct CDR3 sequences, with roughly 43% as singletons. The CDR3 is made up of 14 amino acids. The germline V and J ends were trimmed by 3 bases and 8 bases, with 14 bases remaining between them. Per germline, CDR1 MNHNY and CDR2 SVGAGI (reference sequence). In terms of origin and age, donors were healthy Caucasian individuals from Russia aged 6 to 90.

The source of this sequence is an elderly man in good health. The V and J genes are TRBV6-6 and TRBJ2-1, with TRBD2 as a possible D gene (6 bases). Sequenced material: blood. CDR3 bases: TGTGCCAGCAGTTATTCCGGGGCTAGCGATGAGCAGTTCTTC. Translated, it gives CASSYSGASDEQFF.